This T cell receptor beta chain was sequenced for a study of CD8+ T cells in alopecia areata. Documented treatment: oral pan-JAK inhibitor, 5-10 mg twice daily. This clone was picked up one time. Extraction of RNA preceded its reverse transcription into cDNA, which served as the sequencing template. The method was immunoSEQ multiplex PCR; TCRdb's version includes in-frame clones alone and lacks a portion of them. The sample contains fewer than 250,000 clones, approximately 56% of which appear only once. The CDR3 covers 14 residues. Germline-derived CDR1 and CDR2 are SNHLY and FYNNEI. V lost 8 bases and J lost 0, with 12 bases in between.

This sequence was found in a human donor with alopecia areata. The chain employs TRBV2 and TRBJ2-3; possible D gene TRBD2, 6 bases. Sequencing used CD4+ T cells sorted from blood, obtained at week 4, from a patient treated with tofacitinib. DNA for the CDR3: TGTGCCAGCGTACTAGCAGCTAGCACAGATACGCAGTATTTT. It encodes CASVLAASTDTQYF.